The 17 T cell receptor beta chains listed next were all sequenced from one sample in a study of T-cell memory formation after mild COVID-19. TCRdb reprocessed the 5' RACE reads with MiXCR, giving one entry per CDR3 protein. The sample gives 190,000 or so distinct CDR3 sequences, about 10% of which show up once; 2.5% to 3.5% is in the top ten. The sample consisted of PBMCs or a T cell subset sorted from them (not recorded which). These TCRs come from a young man who had mild COVID-19 (a few samples of this study predate the infection). Cell type and time point are not known.

The rearrangement links TRBV5-5 to TRBJ2-4, with a weak D call TRBD2 (6 bases). This CDR3 contains 15 residues. The germline V gene has CDR1 SGHKS and CDR2 YYEKEE (reference sequence). V shed 0 bases and J shed 3 bases, with 10 bases lying between them. Written as DNA, the CDR3 is TGTGCCAGCAGCTTGGCCAGGGAGGTCAAAAACATTCAGTACTTC. Protein sequence: CASSLAREVKNIQYF.

The chain uses TRBV11-2 and TRBJ2-7, with D uncertain. CDR3 length: 14 residues. Deletions cut 1 base from V and 1 base from J, with 8 bases between. Germline CDR1 SGHAT, CDR2 FQNNGV. The CDR3 is CASSLVGRSYEQYF. For the CDR3, the DNA is TGTGCCAGCAGCTTAGTTGGCAGGTCCTACGAGCAGTACTTC.

The J gene is TRBJ1-1, the V gene TRBV5-1, with 7 bases fitting TRBD1. Germline V gene sequence: CDR1 SGHRS, CDR2 YFSETQ. With V trimmed by 1 base and J by 0 bases, 9 bases remained unmatched. The CDR3 is 17 amino acids. DNA for the CDR3: TGCGCCAGCAGCTTGAGGAGGGGGCAAAACCTGAACACTGAAGCTTTCTTT. Translated: CASSLRRGQNLNTEAFF. Full variable domain (rest looked up from reference TRBV5-1 and TRBJ1-1): KAGVTQTPRYLIKTRGQQVTLSCSPISGHRSVSWYQQTPGQGLQFLFEYFSETQRNKGNFPGRFSGRQFSNSRSEMNVSTLELGDSALYLCASSLRRGQNLNTEAFFGQGTRLTVV.

This chain links TRBV7-9 with TRBJ2-7; D unclear. Germline CDR1 SEHNR, CDR2 FQNEAQ (reference sequence). CDR3 length equals 11 residues. V gave up 3 bases and J gave up 9 bases, with 9 bases separating them. The CDR3 DNA sequence: TGTGCCAGCAGCTTGACGGGCCGGCAGTACTTC. It yields the protein CASSLTGRQYF.

In this sample, this clonotype turned up a few times. The V and J genes are TRBV3-1 and TRBJ2-7; D is perhaps TRBD2 (6 bases). Germline V gives CDR1 LGHDT, CDR2 YNNKEL (reference sequence). Trimming left V 3 bases short and J 2 bases short, with 11 bases between. The CDR3 extends over 14 amino acids. CDR3 protein: CASSQQGGPYEQYF. The CDR3 coding sequence is TGTGCCAGCAGCCAGCAGGGAGGACCCTACGAGCAGTACTTC.

This clonotype has a handful of counts. The genes are TRBV5-1 and TRBJ2-5; TRBD1 matches at 7 bases. The CDR3 spans 15 residues. The germline V gene encodes CDR1 SGHRS and CDR2 YFSETQ. The V gene end was trimmed by 4 bases and the J gene end by 4 bases; junction bases not matched to a gene: 10. The CDR3 here is CASSPDARDRETQYF. The CDR3 DNA is TGCGCCAGCAGCCCGGACGCCCGGGACAGAGAGACCCAGTACTTC.

V and J are TRBV7-9 and TRBJ1-1; TRBD1 aligns across 7 bases. J lost 4 bases, V lost 5 bases, and 7 bases had no gene match. The germline V gene encodes CDR1 SEHNR and CDR2 FQNEAQ (reference sequence). The CDR3 spans 14 residues. The CDR3 DNA follows: TGTGCCAGCAGCGTAACGACAGGGCCCACTGAAGCTTTCTTT. Its translation: CASSVTTGPTEAFF.

The rearrangement links TRBV6-1 to TRBJ2-7, with unresolved D. The CDR3 loop spans 13 amino acids. V lost 7 bases and J 2 bases, leaving 12 bases between the germline ends. Germline CDR1 reads MNHNS; CDR2 reads SASEGT. The CDR3, as DNA: TGTGCCAGCACGAGGTGGGGTACCTACGAGCAGTACGTC. It encodes CASTRWGTYEQYV.

The rearrangement uses TRBV4-2 and TRBJ2-2; either TRBD1 or TRBD2 may fit D (5 bases each). CDR1 and CDR2 (germline): LGHNA, YNFKEQ. V gave up 0 bases and J gave up 6 bases, with 8 bases separating them. CDR3 length: 14 amino acids. The CDR3 loop reads CASSQERDPGELFF. The CDR3 coding sequence is TGTGCCAGCAGCCAAGAAAGGGACCCCGGGGAGCTGTTTTTT.

The chain joins TRBV18 to TRBJ2-6; 7 positions match TRBD1. Trimming cost V 4 bases and J 4 bases; bases outside gene matches: 4. Looked up from germline, CDR1 is KGHSH and CDR2 is LQKENI. This CDR3 has 15 residues. CDR3 coding DNA: TGTGCCAGCTCACTGGGACAGTCCGGGGCCAACGTCCTGACTTTC. It encodes CASSLGQSGANVLTF.

V is TRBV5-6 and J is TRBJ2-1; D call uncertain. CDR3 length: 13 amino acids. The V gene lost 0 bases and the J gene lost 10 bases, with 11 bases spanning the gap. Looked up from germline, CDR1 is SGHDT and CDR2 is YYEEEE. In nucleotides, the CDR3 is TGTGCCAGCAGCTTGGAGCCTGGTCAGGAGCAGTTCTTC. Its translation is CASSLEPGQEQFF.

The rearrangement joins TRBV20-1 to TRBJ1-2; no firm D call. The germline CDR1 and CDR2 sequences are DFQATT and SNEGSKA (reference sequence). CDR3 length equals 11 residues. V gave up 1 base and J gave up 7 bases, with 7 bases separating them. The CDR3 spells CSARVGGGYTF. The DNA of the CDR3 is TGCAGTGCTAGAGTGGGTGGTGGCTACACCTTC.

This clonotype was picked up a small number of times. V usage is TRBV6-5 and J usage is TRBJ1-6, with D perhaps TRBD1 (5 bases). Germline-derived CDR1 and CDR2 are MNHEY and SVGAGI. The V end was cut by 3 bases, the J end by 4 bases, with 19 bases between. The CDR3 runs 18 residues. The CDR3 DNA sequence: TGTGCCAGCAGTTATTTCACCCCCGGGACGAATTATAATTCACCCCTCCACTTT. It encodes CASSYFTPGTNYNSPLHF.

The chain employs TRBV14 and TRBJ2-1, with D perhaps matching TRBD2 (6 bases). The V and J ends lost 0 bases and 10 bases respectively, with 13 bases between them. The CDR3 runs to 14 residues. Germline CDR1 and CDR2: SGHDN and FVKESK. The CDR3 nucleotides are TGTGCCAGCAGCCAAGATTCGCGGGGCCGCGAGCAGTTCTTC. Amino acid sequence: CASSQDSRGREQFF.

At least ten counts were recorded for this clonotype. Here the CDR3 reads CASSLAGGTGNTIYF. The CDR3 DNA sequence: TGTGCCAGCAGTTTAGCAGGAGGGACTGGAAACACCATATATTTT. V and J are TRBV12-3 or TRBV12-4 and TRBJ1-3; unclear D gene. CDR3 length equals 15 residues. Deletions cut 0 bases from V and 2 bases from J, with 8 bases between.

This clonotype was recorded a few times. CDR3 region: CASSLGQGGNNEQFF. The CDR3 nucleotides are TGCGCCAGCAGCTTAGGGCAGGGAGGGAACAATGAGCAGTTCTTC. The chain combines TRBV5-1 with TRBJ2-1; 7 nucleotides match TRBD2. The CDR3 length is 15 residues. The junction had 7 bases not matched to a gene; V was cut back by 2 bases and J by 5 bases. CDR1 SGHRS and CDR2 YFSETQ come from the germline V gene.

This clonotype was seen a handful of times. The chain joins TRBV5-1 to TRBJ2-1; D gene uncertain. The CDR3 has 14 amino acids. V lost 0 bases and J lost 5, with 9 bases in between. Germline V gene data show CDR1 as SGHRS and CDR2 as YFSETQ. The CDR3 DNA reads TGCGCCAGCAGCTTGGAAGGTGGGCACAATGAGCAGTTCTTC. As protein: CASSLEGGHNEQFF.